This T cell receptor beta chain was found in a study of CXCR3-negative and CXCR3-positive naive CD8 T cells. Study-level points and caveats: Comparison of naive cells showed more hydrophobic TRB CDR3s in CXCR3-positive than in CXCR3-negative naive cells. Naive CXCR3-negative and CXCR3-positive cells had similar TRBV-TRBJ usage; memory differed. Much lower diversity was found in memory CD8+ cells, while both naive subsets had comparably high diversity.

Notes on this clonotype: Antigen unknown.

In germline, CDR1 is SGHDT, CDR2 YYEEEE. This CDR3 comprises 13 residues. Naive CD8+ T lymphocytes were specified as CD45RO-CCR7+CD27+CD95-. The TRB libraries of cDNA were built by UMI-labeled 5' RACE. TCRdb processed the 5' RACE reads again and assigns one entry to each CDR3 protein, with no DNA. The repertoire table contains more than 80,000 distinct CDR3 sequences. The sample taken for sequencing was naive CXCR3+ CD8+ T cells from blood. Subset defined: CD45RO-CCR7+CD27+CD95- naive CD8+ T cells expressing CXCR3 (TNR3+). The chain links TRBV5-6 to TRBJ2-7. The TCR sequence derives from a human donor in good health. Some clones in this sample may be carry-over from other donors' samples. The CDR3 region is CASNPQSSYEQYF.